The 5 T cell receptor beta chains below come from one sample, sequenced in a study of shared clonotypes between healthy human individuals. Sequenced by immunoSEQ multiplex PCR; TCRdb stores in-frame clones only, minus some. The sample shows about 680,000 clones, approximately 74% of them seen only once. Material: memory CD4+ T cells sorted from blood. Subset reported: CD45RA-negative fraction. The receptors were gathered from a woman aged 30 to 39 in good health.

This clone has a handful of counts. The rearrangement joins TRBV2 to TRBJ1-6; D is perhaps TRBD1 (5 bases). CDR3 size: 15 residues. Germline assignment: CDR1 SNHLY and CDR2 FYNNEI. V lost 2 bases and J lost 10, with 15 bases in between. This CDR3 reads CASSESQGVRSPLHF. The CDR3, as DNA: TGTGCCAGCAGTGAATCGCAGGGTGTTAGATCACCCCTCCACTTT.

This CDR3 reads CAGPGRIVGYTF. Written as DNA, the CDR3 is TGTGCCGGCCCGGGCCGAATCGTGGGCTACACCTTC. The V gene is TRBV2, the J gene TRBJ1-2, with D hard to call. The CDR3 contains 12 residues. Germline loops: CDR1 SNHLY, CDR2 FYNNEI. Between the trimmed V and J ends, which lost 11 bases and 8 bases, there was a span of 18 bases.

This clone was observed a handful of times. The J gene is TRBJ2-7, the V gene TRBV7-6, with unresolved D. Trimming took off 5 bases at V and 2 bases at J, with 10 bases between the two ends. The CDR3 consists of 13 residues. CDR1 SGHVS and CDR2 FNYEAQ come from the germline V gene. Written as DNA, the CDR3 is TGTGCCAGCAGCCCAACCCCCGCCTACGAGCAGTACTTC. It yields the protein CASSPTPAYEQYF.

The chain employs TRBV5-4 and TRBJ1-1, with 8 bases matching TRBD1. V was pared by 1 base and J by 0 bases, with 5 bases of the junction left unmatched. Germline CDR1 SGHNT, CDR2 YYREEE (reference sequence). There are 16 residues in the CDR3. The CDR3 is CASSLRQGSMNTEAFF. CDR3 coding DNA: TGTGCCAGCAGCTTGCGACAGGGGAGTATGAACACTGAAGCTTTCTTT. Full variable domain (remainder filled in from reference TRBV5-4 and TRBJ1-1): ETGVTQSPTHLIKTRGQQVTLRCSSQSGHNTVSWYQQALGQGPQFIFQYYREEENGRGNFPPRFSGLQFPNYSSELNVNALELDDSALYLCASSLRQGSMNTEAFFGQGTRLTVV.

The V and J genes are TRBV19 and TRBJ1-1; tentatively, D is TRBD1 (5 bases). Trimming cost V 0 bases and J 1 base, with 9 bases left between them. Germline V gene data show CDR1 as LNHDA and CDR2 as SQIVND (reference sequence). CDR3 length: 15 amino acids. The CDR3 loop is CASSIDQGGNTEAFF. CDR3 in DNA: TGTGCCAGTAGTATAGATCAGGGAGGGAACACTGAAGCTTTCTTT. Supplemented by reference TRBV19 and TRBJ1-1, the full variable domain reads DGGITQSPKYLFRKEGQNVTLSCEQNLNHDAMYWYRQDPGQGLRLIYYSQIVNDFQKGDIAEGYSVSREKKESFPLTVTSAQKNPTAFYLCASSIDQGGNTEAFFGQGTRLTVV.